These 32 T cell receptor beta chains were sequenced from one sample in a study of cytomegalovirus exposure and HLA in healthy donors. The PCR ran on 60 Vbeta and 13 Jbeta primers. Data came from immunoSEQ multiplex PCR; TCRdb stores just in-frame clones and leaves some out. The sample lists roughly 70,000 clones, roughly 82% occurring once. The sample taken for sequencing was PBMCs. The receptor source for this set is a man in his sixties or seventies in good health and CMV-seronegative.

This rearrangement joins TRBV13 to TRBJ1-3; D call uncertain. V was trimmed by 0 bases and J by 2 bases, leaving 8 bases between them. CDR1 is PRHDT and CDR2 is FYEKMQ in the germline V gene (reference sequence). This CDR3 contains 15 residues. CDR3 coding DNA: TGTGCCAGCAGCTTAGGCGCCCAGGCTGGAAACACCATATATTTT. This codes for CASSLGAQAGNTIYF.

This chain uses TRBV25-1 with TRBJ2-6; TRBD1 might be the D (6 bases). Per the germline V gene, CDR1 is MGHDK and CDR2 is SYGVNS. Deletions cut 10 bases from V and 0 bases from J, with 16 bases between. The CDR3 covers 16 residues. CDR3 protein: CATEQGFSSGANVLTF. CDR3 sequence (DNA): TGTGCCACCGAACAGGGTTTCAGCTCTGGGGCCAACGTCCTGACTTTC.

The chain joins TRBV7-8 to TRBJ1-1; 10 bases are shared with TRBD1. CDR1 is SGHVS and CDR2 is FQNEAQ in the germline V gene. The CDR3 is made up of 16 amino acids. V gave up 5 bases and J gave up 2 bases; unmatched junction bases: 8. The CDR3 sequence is CASSTRDRGSNTEAFF. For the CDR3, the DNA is TGTGCCAGCAGCACCCGGGACAGGGGATCCAACACTGAAGCTTTCTTT. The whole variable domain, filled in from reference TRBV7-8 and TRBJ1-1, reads GAGVSQSPRYKVAKRGQDVALRCDPISGHVSLFWYQQALGQGPEFLTYFQNEAQLDKSGLPSDRFFAERPEGSVSTLKIQRTQQEDSAVYLCASSTRDRGSNTEAFFGQGTRLTVV.

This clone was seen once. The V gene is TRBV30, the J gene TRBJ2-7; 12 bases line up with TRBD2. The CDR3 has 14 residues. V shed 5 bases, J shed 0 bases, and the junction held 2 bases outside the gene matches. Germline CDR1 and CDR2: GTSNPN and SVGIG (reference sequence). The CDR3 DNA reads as TGTGCCTGGGAGACTAGCGGGGGCTCCTACGAGCAGTACTTC. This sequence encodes CAWETSGGSYEQYF.

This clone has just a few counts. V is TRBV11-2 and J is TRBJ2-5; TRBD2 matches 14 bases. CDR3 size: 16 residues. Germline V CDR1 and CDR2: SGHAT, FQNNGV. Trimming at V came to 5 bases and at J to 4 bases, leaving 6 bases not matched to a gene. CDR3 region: CASSVVGTSGGETQYF. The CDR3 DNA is TGTGCCAGCAGCGTAGTAGGGACTAGCGGGGGAGAGACCCAGTACTTC.

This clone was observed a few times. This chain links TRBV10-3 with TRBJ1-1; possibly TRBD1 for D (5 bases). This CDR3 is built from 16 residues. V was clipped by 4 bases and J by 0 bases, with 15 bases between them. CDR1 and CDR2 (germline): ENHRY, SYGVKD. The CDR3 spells CAISGGGIGLNTEAFF. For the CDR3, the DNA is TGTGCCATCAGTGGGGGGGGGATCGGGTTGAACACTGAAGCTTTCTTT.

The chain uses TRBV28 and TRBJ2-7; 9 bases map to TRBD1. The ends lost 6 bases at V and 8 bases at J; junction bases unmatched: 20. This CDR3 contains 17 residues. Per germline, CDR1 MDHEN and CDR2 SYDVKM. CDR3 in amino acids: CASRLVRSPGQGVKQYF. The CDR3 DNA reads TGTGCCAGCAGGTTAGTTCGATCCCCGGGACAGGGAGTCAAGCAGTACTTC.

CDR3 in DNA: TGTGCCAGCAGTGACCAGGGGACAACGGCCCAGCATTTT. Protein product: CASSDQGTTAQHF. The gene calls are TRBV6-1 and TRBJ1-5; maybe TRBD1 (6 bases). Trimming pared 3 bases from V and 11 bases from J, leaving 14 bases between. The germline CDR1 and CDR2 sequences are MNHNS and SASEGT. The CDR3 contains 13 residues.

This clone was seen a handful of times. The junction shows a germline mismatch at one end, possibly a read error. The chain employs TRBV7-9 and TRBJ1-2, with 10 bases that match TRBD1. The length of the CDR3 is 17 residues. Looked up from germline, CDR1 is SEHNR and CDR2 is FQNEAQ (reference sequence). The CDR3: CSSSPGQGEEANYGYTF. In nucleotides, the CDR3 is TGTTCCAGCAGCCCAGGACAGGGGGAAGAAGCTAACTATGGCTACACCTTC.

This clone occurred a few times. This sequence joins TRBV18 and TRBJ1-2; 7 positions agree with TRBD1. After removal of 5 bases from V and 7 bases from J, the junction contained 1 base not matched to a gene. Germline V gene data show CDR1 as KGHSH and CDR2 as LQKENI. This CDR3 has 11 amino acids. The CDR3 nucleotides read TGTGCCAGCTCATCAGGGGGTGGCTACACCTTC. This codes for CASSSGGGYTF.

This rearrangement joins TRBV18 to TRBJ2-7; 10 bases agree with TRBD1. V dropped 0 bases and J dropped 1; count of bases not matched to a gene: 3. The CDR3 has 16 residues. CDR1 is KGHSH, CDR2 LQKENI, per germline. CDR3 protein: CASSPPGQGGSYEQYF. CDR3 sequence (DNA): TGTGCCAGCTCACCACCTGGACAGGGGGGTTCCTACGAGCAGTACTTC.

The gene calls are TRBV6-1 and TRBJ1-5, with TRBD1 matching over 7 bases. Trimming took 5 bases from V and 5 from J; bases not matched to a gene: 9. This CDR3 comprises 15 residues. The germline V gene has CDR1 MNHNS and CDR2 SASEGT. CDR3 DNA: TGTGCCAGCAGTACCACAGGGGATCCCCATCAGCCCCAGCATTTT. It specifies CASSTTGDPHQPQHF.

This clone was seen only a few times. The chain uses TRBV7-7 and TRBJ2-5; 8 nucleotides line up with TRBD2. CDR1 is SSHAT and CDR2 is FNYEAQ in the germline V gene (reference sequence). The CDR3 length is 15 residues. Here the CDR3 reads CASGIDGRPEETQYF. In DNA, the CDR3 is TGTGCTAGCGGGATAGACGGGAGACCTGAGGAGACCCAGTACTTC.

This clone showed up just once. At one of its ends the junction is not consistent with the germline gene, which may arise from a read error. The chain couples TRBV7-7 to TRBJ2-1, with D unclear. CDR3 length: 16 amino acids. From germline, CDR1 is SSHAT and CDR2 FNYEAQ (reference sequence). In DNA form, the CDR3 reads TGTGCTAGCAGCGCTAGGCCCGGCCTCTCCTACAATGAGCAGTTCTTC. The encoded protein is CASSARPGLSYNEQFF.

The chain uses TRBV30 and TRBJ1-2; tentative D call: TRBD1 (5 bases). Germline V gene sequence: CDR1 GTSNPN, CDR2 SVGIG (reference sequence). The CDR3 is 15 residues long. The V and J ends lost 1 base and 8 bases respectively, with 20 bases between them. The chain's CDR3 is CAWSGSARDYSGYTF. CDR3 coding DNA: TGTGCCTGGAGTGGGTCCGCAAGGGACTATTCGGGCTACACCTTC.

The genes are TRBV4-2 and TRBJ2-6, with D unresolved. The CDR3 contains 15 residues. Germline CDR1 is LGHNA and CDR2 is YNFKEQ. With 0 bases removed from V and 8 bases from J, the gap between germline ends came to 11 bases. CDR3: CASSQEKYATNVLTF. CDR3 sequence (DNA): TGTGCCAGCAGCCAAGAGAAATATGCGACCAACGTCCTGACTTTC.

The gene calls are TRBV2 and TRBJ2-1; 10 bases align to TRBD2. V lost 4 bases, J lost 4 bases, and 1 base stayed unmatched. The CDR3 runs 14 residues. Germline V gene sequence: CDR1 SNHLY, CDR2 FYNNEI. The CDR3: CASSGTSGYNEQFF. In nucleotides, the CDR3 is TGTGCCAGCAGTGGGACTAGCGGTTACAATGAGCAGTTCTTC.

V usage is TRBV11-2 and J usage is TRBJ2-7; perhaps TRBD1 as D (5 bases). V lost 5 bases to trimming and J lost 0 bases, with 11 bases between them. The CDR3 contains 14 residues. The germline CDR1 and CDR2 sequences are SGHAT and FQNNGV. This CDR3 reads CASSARQSSYEQYF. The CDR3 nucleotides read TGTGCCAGCAGCGCTCGACAGAGCTCCTACGAGCAGTACTTC.

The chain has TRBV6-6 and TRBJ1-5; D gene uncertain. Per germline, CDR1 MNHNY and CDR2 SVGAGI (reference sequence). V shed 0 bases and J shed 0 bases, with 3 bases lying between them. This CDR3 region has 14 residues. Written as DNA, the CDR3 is TGTGCCAGCAGTTACTCGAGTAGCAATCAGCCCCAGCATTTT. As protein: CASSYSSSNQPQHF.

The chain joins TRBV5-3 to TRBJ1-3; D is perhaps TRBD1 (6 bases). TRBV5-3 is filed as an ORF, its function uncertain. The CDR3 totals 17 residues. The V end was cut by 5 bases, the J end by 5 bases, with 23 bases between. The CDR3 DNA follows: TGTGCCAGAAGACCCACCCAGATACAGGGAAAGAGAAACACCATATATTTT. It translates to CARRPTQIQGKRNTIYF.

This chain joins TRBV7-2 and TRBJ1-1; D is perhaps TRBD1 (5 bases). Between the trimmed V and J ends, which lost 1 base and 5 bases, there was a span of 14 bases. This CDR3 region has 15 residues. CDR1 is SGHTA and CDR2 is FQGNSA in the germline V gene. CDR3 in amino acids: CASSLGGNPGTEAFF. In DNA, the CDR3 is TGTGCCAGCAGCTTAGGGGGCAATCCCGGGACTGAAGCTTTCTTT.

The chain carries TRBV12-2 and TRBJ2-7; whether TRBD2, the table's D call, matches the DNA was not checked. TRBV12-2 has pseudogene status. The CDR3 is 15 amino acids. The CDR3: CASRLKGGSSYEQYF. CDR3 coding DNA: TGTGCAAGTCGCTTAAAGGGCGGGAGCTCCTACGAGCAGTACTTC.

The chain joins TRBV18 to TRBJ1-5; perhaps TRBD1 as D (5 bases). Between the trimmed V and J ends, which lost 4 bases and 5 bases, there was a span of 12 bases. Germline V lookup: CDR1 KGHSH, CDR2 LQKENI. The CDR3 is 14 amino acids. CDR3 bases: TGTGCCAGCTCACGCACGGGGGATTATCAGCCCCAGCATTTT. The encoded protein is CASSRTGDYQPQHF.

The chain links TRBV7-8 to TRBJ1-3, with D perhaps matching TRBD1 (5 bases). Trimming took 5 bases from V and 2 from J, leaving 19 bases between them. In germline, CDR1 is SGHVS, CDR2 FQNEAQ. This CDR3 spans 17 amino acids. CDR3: CASSPFRGASAGNTIYF. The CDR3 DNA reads TGTGCCAGCAGCCCCTTCCGTGGGGCGTCGGCTGGAAACACCATATATTTT.

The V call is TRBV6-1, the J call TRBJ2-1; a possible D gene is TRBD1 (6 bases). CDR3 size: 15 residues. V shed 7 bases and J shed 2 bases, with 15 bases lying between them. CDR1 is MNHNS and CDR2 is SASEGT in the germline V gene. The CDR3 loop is CASKNSDRAYNEQFF. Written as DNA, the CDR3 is TGTGCCAGCAAAAATTCGGACAGAGCCTACAATGAGCAGTTCTTC.

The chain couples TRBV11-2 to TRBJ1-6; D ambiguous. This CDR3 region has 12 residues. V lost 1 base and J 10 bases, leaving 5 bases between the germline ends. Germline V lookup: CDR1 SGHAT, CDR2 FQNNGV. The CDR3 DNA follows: TGTGCCAGCAGCTTAGTCCTGTCACCCCTCCACTTT. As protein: CASSLVLSPLHF.

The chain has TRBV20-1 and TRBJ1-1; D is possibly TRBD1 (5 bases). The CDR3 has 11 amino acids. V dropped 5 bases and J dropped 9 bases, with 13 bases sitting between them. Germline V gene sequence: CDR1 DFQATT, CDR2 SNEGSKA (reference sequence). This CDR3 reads CSAEQGRKAFF. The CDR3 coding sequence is TGCAGTGCTGAGCAGGGTAGGAAAGCTTTCTTT.

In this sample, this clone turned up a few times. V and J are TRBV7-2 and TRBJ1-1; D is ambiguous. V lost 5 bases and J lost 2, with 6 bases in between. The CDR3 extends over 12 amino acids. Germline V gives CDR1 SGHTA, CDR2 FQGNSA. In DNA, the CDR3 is TGTGCCAGCAGCCAGGTAAACACTGAAGCTTTCTTT. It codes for CASSQVNTEAFF.

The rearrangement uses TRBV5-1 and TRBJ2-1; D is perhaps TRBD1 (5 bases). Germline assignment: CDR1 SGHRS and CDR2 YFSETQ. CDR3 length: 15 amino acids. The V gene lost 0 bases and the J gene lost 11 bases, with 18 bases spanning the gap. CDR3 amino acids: CASSLGGRAENQQFF. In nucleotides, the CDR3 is TGCGCCAGCAGCTTGGGGGGCAGGGCAGAGAATCAGCAGTTCTTC. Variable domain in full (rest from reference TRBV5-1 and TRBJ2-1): KAGVTQTPRYLIKTRGQQVTLSCSPISGHRSVSWYQQTPGQGLQFLFEYFSETQRNKGNFPGRFSGRQFSNSRSEMNVSTLELGDSALYLCASSLGGRAENQQFFGPGTRLTVL.

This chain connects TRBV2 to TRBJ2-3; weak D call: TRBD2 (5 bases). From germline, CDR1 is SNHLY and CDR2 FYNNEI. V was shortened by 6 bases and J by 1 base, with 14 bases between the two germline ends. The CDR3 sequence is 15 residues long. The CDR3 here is CASSILGLRTDTQYF. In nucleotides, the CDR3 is TGTGCCAGCAGCATTCTTGGACTGCGCACAGATACGCAGTATTTT.

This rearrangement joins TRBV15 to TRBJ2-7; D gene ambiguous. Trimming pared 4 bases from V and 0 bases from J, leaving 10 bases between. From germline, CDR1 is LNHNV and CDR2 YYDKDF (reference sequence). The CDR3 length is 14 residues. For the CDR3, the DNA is TGTGCCACCAGCAATTCGTGGGCCTCCTACGAGCAGTACTTC. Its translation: CATSNSWASYEQYF.

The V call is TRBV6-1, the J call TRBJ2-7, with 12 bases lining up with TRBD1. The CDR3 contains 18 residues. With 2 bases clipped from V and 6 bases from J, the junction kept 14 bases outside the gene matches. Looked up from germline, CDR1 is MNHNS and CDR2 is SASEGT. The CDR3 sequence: CASSEMGTGGTPLGEQYF. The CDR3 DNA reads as TGTGCCAGCAGTGAAATGGGGACAGGGGGCACGCCTTTGGGCGAGCAGTACTTC.